This TCR beta chain appears in the sequencing data of a study of Ad26.COV2.S vaccination and SARS-CoV-2 variants. Looking at the study overall: By the intramuscular route, Ad26.COV2.S was given once, or twice 56 days apart.

Treatment denoted: roughly 20 received Ad26.COV2.S at low or high dose, single or two shots; about 5 received placebo; per-sample allocation not given. After the first vaccine or placebo injection, samples were drawn on day 63. An adult aged 18-55 years in Boston served as the donor. From germline, CDR1 is SEHNR and CDR2 FQNEAQ (reference sequence). The CDR3 contains 16 residues. The V segment lost 5 bases and the J segment 4 bases; nucleotides outside the gene matches: 11. With respect to this clone: What it binds is not known.

General study results and limits: Total T cell responses, in the TCR breadth and depth analyses, may have been underestimated.

TCRdb's copy holds only in-frame clones and misses some; the assay was immunoSEQ multiplex PCR. The table has about 350,000 clones, 85% seen once. This receptor was obtained from a person between 18 and 59 years old who received the Ad26.COV2.S COVID-19 vaccine or a placebo. J is TRBJ2-1 and V is TRBV7-9; TRBD2 matches 7 bases. Sequencing was performed on peripheral blood, taken in a trial of Ad26.COV2.S vaccine versus placebo. Here the CDR3 reads CASSPRTGGIYNEQFF. The CDR3 DNA follows: TGTGCCAGCAGCCCGCGCACGGGGGGAATATACAATGAGCAGTTCTTC. The whole variable domain, remainder taken from reference TRBV7-9 and TRBJ2-1, is DTGVSQNPRHKITKRGQNVTFRCDPISEHNRLYWYRQTLGQGPEFLTYFQNEAQLEKSRLLSDRFSAERPKGSFSTLEIQRTEQGDSAMYLCASSPRTGGIYNEQFFGPGTRLTVL.